This T cell receptor (beta chain) was identified during a study of T cell responses to AZD1222 COVID-19 vaccine. Points from the study as a whole: Researchers took repertoire samples only after the peak T cell response had come. The sample set comprised mostly white British donors with more females, and clonal diversity was possibly underestimated.

Generated by immunoSEQ multiplex PCR, the TCRdb table keeps only in-frame clones and is missing some. This sample yields more than 120,000 clones, of which approximately 86% are seen a single time; 5% to 5.5% belongs to the top ten. Comment on this clone: Its antigen is not known.

CDR3 length: 14 residues. The germline V gene encodes CDR1 SNHLY and CDR2 FYNNEI. Trimming cost V 3 bases and J 4 bases; bases outside gene matches: 6. The chain recombines TRBV2 with TRBJ2-7; 7 positions match TRBD1. Sequencing used peripheral blood, obtained 28 days after the second dose of the MenACWY control vaccine. The TCR comes from an adult who received the MenACWY meningococcal vaccine as a control. This CDR3 reads CASSDETGPYEQYF. CDR3 coding DNA: TGTGCCAGCAGTGATGAGACAGGGCCGTACGAGCAGTACTTC.